These T cell receptor beta chains were read from a single sample in a study of blood T cells in healthy people across ages. TCRdb redid the calling of the 5' RACE reads with MiXCR, one entry per CDR3 protein. The sample has some 1.5 million distinct CDR3 sequences, roughly 28% seen once. Sequenced: blood. These receptors were obtained from a woman aged 30 to 39 in good health. CDR3s include the opening cysteine and the closing phenylalanine or tryptophan. A D gene is named only where the DNA matches it firmly. Size is stated for part of the rows, as once, few or many counts, or as a class when the clone is expanded.

TRBJ2-3	TRBV4-1	-	many	TGCGCCAGCAGCCAAATCGGGACTGGTGAAGATACGCAGTATTTT	CASSQIGTGEDTQYF
TRBJ2-7	TRBV5-1	TRBD1	-	TGCGCCAGCAGCTGGGCCGGGACAGCGTCCTACGAGCAGTACTTC	CASSWAGTASYEQYF
TRBJ1-1	TRBV19	-	-	TGTGCCAGTATCTCACGAGTGACTATGAACACTGAAGCTTTCTTT	CASISRVTMNTEAFF
TRBJ2-2	TRBV11-2	TRBD1	-	TGTGCCAGCAGCGCGGTCAGGGGGCGCGAAACCGGGGAGCTGTTTTTT	CASSAVRGRETGELFF
TRBJ2-1	TRBV20-1	-	-	TGCAGTGCGGAGCCTCGCGGGACAACGGCGGGTAATGAGCAGTTCTTC	CSAEPRGTTAGNEQFF
TRBJ2-5	TRBV9	TRBD2	-	TGTGCCAGCAGCCGATTAGCGGGTTTGTACCAAGAGACCCAGTACTTC	CASSRLAGLYQETQYF
TRBJ1-2	TRBV28	TRBD1	few	TGTGCCAGCAGTCGCCCGGGACAGGGAACCGGTAACTATGGCTACACCTTC	CASSRPGQGTGNYGYTF
TRBJ1-1	TRBV6-1	-	-	TGTGCCAGCAGGAAGGGGGTCAGGGTCAACACTGAAGCTTTCTTT	CASRKGVRVNTEAFF
TRBJ1-2	TRBV20-1	-	many	TGCAGTGCTCGGGACCGACGAAACGGGGGCTACACCTTC	CSARDRRNGGYTF
TRBJ2-3	TRBV5-1	TRBD2	few	TGCGCCAGCAGGTCGACTAGCGGGGGAGCAGATACGCAGTATTTT	CASRSTSGGADTQYF
TRBJ2-7	TRBV27	-	few	TGTGCCAGCGGGCCCATCTCCTACGAGCAGTACTTC	CASGPISYEQYF
TRBJ2-7	TRBV7-2	-	-	TGTGCCAGCAGCTTAGAGGAGGCGGGCGAGCAGTACTTC	CASSLEEAGEQYF
TRBJ2-5	TRBV7-9	TRBD2	-	TGTGCCAGCAGCCCCCCCTCGGTATCGGGAGGGGAGACCCAGTACTTC	CASSPPSVSGGETQYF
TRBJ1-1	TRBV5-5	TRBD1	-	TGTGCCAGCAGCCCCTACTTGGCGGACAGGGGAACTGAAGCTTTCTTT	CASSPYLADRGTEAFF
TRBJ2-1	TRBV12-3/TRBV12-4	TRBD1	few	TGTGCCGGCAGTTCGAGGACAGGGGAGGTGACCCAGTTCTTC	CAGSSRTGEVTQFF
TRBJ2-5	TRBV12-3/TRBV12-4	-	many	TGTGCCAGCAGTTTAGGGGCCCAAGAGACCCAGTACTTC	CASSLGAQETQYF
TRBJ2-2	TRBV2	-	few	TGTGCCAGCAGTCCCCGGTGGACCGGGGAGCTGTTTTTT	CASSPRWTGELFF
TRBJ1-6	TRBV20-1	-	-	TGCAGTGCTGCAGGCAATTTACCCCTCCACTTT	CSAAGNLPLHF
TRBJ2-7	TRBV7-9	-	many	TGTGCCAGCAGCCGACCAGGCGCCTACGAGCAGTACTTC	CASSRPGAYEQYF
TRBJ2-1	TRBV20-1	TRBD2	-	TGCAGTGCTAGAGATATAATAGCGGGAGGGCGCAATGAGCAGTTCTTC	CSARDIIAGGRNEQFF
TRBJ2-3	TRBV11-2	TRBD2	-	TGTGCCAGCACCTTGAGGAGCGGGGGGTTGGGCACAGATACGCAGTATTTT	CASTLRSGGLGTDTQYF
TRBJ1-6	TRBV27	-	few	TGTGCCAGCAGTTTAAACAGGGCATCACCCCTCCACTTT	CASSLNRASPLHF
TRBJ2-6	TRBV15	-	-	TGTGCCACCAGCAGAGGTCATCGGTCGGGGCAGCGAGACCGCTCTGGGGCCAACGTCCTGACTTTC	CATSRGHRSGQRDRSGANVLTF
TRBJ1-1	TRBV4-3	TRBD1	-	TGCGCCAGCAGCCAAGCCTTCGGGACAGGGTTCGCTGAAGCTTTCTTT	CASSQAFGTGFAEAFF
TRBJ2-1	TRBV9	-	-	TGTGCCAGCAGCGTTCTACCCGAGCAGTTCTTC	CASSVLPEQFF
TRBJ2-3	TRBV7-3	TRBD2	-	TGTGCCAGCAGCTTAGGGGGGGGAAAGAGAGATACGCAGTATTTT	CASSLGGGKRDTQYF
TRBJ2-7	TRBV27	TRBD2	-	TGTGCCAGCACCCGACGGGCGGGGGACTACGAGCAGTACTTC	CASTRRAGDYEQYF
TRBJ2-1	TRBV11-2	TRBD2	few	TGTGCCAGCAGCCCAGCTGGCAGCGGGGGAAATGAGCAGTTCTTC	CASSPAGSGGNEQFF
TRBJ1-5	TRBV27	-	few	TGTGCCAGCAGTCCCCGAGACGGTCGGCTAGGCCATCAGCCCCAGCATTTT	CASSPRDGRLGHQPQHF
TRBJ1-1	TRBV10-2	-	-	TGCGCCAGTGATCCTCACGGGGGCGTGAACACTGAAGCTTTCTTT	CASDPHGGVNTEAFF
TRBJ1-2	TRBV20-1	TRBD1	-	TGCAGTGCTAGGTTCTCCGGGGACAGGGGGGTTAATGGCTACACCTTC	CSARFSGDRGVNGYTF
TRBJ2-1	TRBV20-1	TRBD1	many	TGCAGTGCTAGACCCCCCACAGGGGGCTCCTACAATGAGCAGTTCTTC	CSARPPTGGSYNEQFF
TRBJ1-2	TRBV7-3	TRBD1	few	TGTGCCAGCAGCCCAGGGGACAGACCAGGCGGCTACACCTTC	CASSPGDRPGGYTF
TRBJ2-5	TRBV5-1	-	few	TGCGCCAGCGCCCCCGGACGGGAAGAGACCCAGTACTTC	CASAPGREETQYF
TRBJ2-1	TRBV7-4	-	many	TGTGCCAGCAGTCTCTCGGGGCTCAGGAATGAGCAGTTCTTC	CASSLSGLRNEQFF
TRBJ2-7	TRBV10-3	-	few	TGTGCCATCAGTGCCGGGACTGAGGTCTACGAGCAGTACTTC	CAISAGTEVYEQYF
TRBJ2-7	TRBV3-1	-	many	TGTGCCAGCAGCCAGGGGGTCTACGAGCAGTACTTC	CASSQGVYEQYF
TRBJ2-1	TRBV14	TRBD2	-	TGTGCCAGCAGCCAGGGGGGACTAGCGGCCCCCTCGCGGTTCTTC	CASSQGGLAAPSRFF
TRBJ1-2	TRBV20-1	TRBD1	-	TGCGGTGCCACCGCCGGGACAGGGGACACCCATGGCTACACCTTC	CGATAGTGDTHGYTF